This T cell receptor beta chain originates from a study of brain metastases from non-small cell lung cancer. On this clone: Its specificity is unknown.

CDR3 length: 13 residues. Germline V gene sequence: CDR1 LNHDA, CDR2 SQIVND (reference sequence). Deletions cut 6 bases from V and 4 bases from J, with 12 bases between. Generated by immunoSEQ multiplex PCR, the TCRdb table keeps only in-frame clones and is missing some. The table shows a few thousand clones, with 70% to 90% occurring only once. Study-wide points: T-cell clones appeared expanded in approximately 60% of brain metastases relative to matched primary tumors. TCR repertoires overlapped largely between brain metastases and matched primaries.

The sequence was collected from a donor at least 40 years old with non-small cell lung cancer. Sample: primary lung tumor tissue. The V call is TRBV19, the J call TRBJ1-2; unclear D gene. CDR3 residues: CASRARAGYGYTF. The CDR3 DNA sequence: TGTGCCAGTAGGGCGCGGGCTGGCTATGGCTACACCTTC.